Shown below are 32 T cell receptor beta chains from a single sample sequenced in a study of human T cells and chemical hapten exposure. TCRdb analysed the RACE reads with MiXCR anew, one entry per CDR3 protein. The table has 40,000 to 65,000 distinct CDR3 sequences, approximately 10% seen once. Sample time point: patch test 1, 2 weeks after DPC sensitization. Noted treatment: therapeutic diphenylcyclopropenone sensitization with weekly scalp DPC. Before extraction, the whole blood was not fractionated, and total RNA was taken from it. Sequenced here: whole blood, sampled in connection with sensitization to the hapten diphenylcyclopropenone (DPC). The receptor source for this set is a woman between 40 and 50 years old with alopecia areata. Some clones in this sample may be carry-over from other donors' samples.

This clonotype was seen many times. The genes are TRBV7-9 and TRBJ1-1; D not resolved. This CDR3 region has 14 residues. Trimming took 1 base from V and 5 from J, leaving 11 bases between them. The germline V gene has CDR1 SEHNR and CDR2 FQNEAQ (reference sequence). This chain's CDR3 is CASSLDGRLTEAFF. The CDR3 region has the DNA TGTGCCAGCAGCTTAGATGGGAGGTTGACTGAAGCTTTCTTT.

This clonotype has more than one count but fewer than ten. The chain recombines TRBV5-1 with TRBJ1-1; D perhaps matches TRBD1 (6 bases). Trimming cost V 0 bases and J 0 bases, with 12 bases left between them. Germline V CDR1 and CDR2: SGHRS, YFSETQ. The CDR3 loop spans 16 amino acids. The CDR3 sequence: CASSLAGQTMNTEAFF. In nucleotides, the CDR3 is TGCGCCAGCAGCTTGGCCGGACAGACCATGAACACTGAAGCTTTCTTT.

This clonotype turned up a few times. The V gene is TRBV28, the J gene TRBJ1-2; D is unresolved. This CDR3 spans 13 amino acids. Per germline, CDR1 MDHEN and CDR2 SYDVKM. Trimming left V 3 bases short and J 8 bases short, with 13 bases between. The CDR3 DNA follows: TGTGCCAGCAGTTTCGAAGCCAACCACGGCTACACCTTC. It specifies CASSFEANHGYTF.

In its sample, this clonotype was seen many times. The V and J genes are TRBV29-1 and TRBJ1-4, with D unresolved. The V and J ends lost 3 bases and 3 bases respectively, with 11 bases between them. Germline loops: CDR1 SQVTM, CDR2 ANQGSEA. This CDR3 is built from 14 residues. The DNA for the CDR3 is TGCAGCGTTGAGTTCGGGCACTCTAATGAAAAACTGTTTTTT. Translated, it gives CSVEFGHSNEKLFF.

This clonotype has ten or more counts. The CDR3 DNA reads TGTGCCAGCAGTCGGCCGGGGACAGATACGCAGTATTTT. Residues: CASSRPGTDTQYF. The chain is built from TRBV6-5 and TRBJ2-3, with a tentative D call TRBD2 (5 bases). The CDR3 length is 13 residues. CDR1 and CDR2 from the germline V gene are MNHEY and SVGAGI. V was shortened by 5 bases and J by 3 bases, with 9 bases between the two germline ends.

The chain links TRBV21-1 to TRBJ1-4; the table assigns TRBD1, which was not confirmed against the DNA. TRBV21-1 is a listed pseudogene. The CDR3 sequence is 17 residues long. The CDR3 region is CASSPSGDSRTGEKLFF. DNA of the CDR3: TGTGCCAGCAGCCCGTCTGGGGACTCCAGGACAGGGGAAAAACTGTTTTTT.

There are many counts of this clonotype. V gene TRBV11-2 combines with J gene TRBJ2-7, with 8 bases fitting TRBD1. CDR1 is SGHAT and CDR2 is FQNNGV in the germline V gene. There are 13 residues in the CDR3. J lost 6 bases, V lost 6 bases, and 7 bases had no gene match. The CDR3 nucleotides are TGTGCCAGCAGTCCTCAGGGGGCGGGCGAGCAGTACTTC. Its translation is CASSPQGAGEQYF.

The genes are TRBV28 and TRBJ2-7; D remains ambiguous. The CDR3 is made up of 13 amino acids. Germline values: CDR1 MDHEN, CDR2 SYDVKM. V dropped 3 bases and J dropped 3 bases, with 9 bases sitting between them. The CDR3 DNA follows: TGTGCCAGCAGTTTTATGGGGATCTACGAGCAGTACTTC. It is translated as CASSFMGIYEQYF.

V is TRBV28 and J is TRBJ2-1; no reliable D call. Trimming removed 5 bases from V and 0 bases from J, with 14 bases in between. Germline CDR1 is MDHEN and CDR2 is SYDVKM. This CDR3 spans 16 amino acids. In DNA, the CDR3 is TGTGCCAGCAGTGGCATAGCAGGCCTCTCCTACAATGAGCAGTTCTTC. Translated: CASSGIAGLSYNEQFF. Full variable domain (rest looked up from reference TRBV28 and TRBJ2-1): DVKVTQSSRYLVKRTGEKVFLECVQDMDHENMFWYRQDPGLGLRLIYFSYDVKMKEKGDIPEGYSVSREKKERFSLILESASTNQTSMYLCASSGIAGLSYNEQFFGPGTRLTVL.

V and J are TRBV19 and TRBJ2-7; 7 positions match TRBD1. This CDR3 has 14 amino acids. CDR1 and CDR2 (germline): LNHDA, SQIVND (reference sequence). V lost 2 bases, J lost 2 bases, and 3 bases stayed unmatched. CDR3 protein: CASSITGQTYEQYF. CDR3 coding DNA: TGTGCCAGTAGTATAACGGGACAGACCTACGAGCAGTACTTC.

This clonotype was counted a few times. The J gene is TRBJ1-1, the V gene TRBV6-4, with 8 bases matching TRBD1. CDR1 MRHNA and CDR2 SNTAGT come from the germline V gene. V shed 6 bases, J shed 4 bases, and the junction held 4 bases outside the gene matches. There are 13 residues in the CDR3. The CDR3 loop reads CASRETGGTEAFF. The CDR3 nucleotides are TGTGCCAGCAGAGAAACAGGGGGCACTGAAGCTTTCTTT.

This clonotype was recorded a few times. The CDR3 spells CASSSRTGPAETQYF. CDR3 bases: TGTGCCAGCAGTTCCCGGACAGGCCCCGCGGAGACCCAGTACTTC. The chain joins TRBV12-3 or TRBV12-4 to TRBJ2-5; 7 bases are shared with TRBD1. With V trimmed by 4 bases and J by 5 bases, 10 bases remained unmatched. CDR3 length: 15 amino acids.

This clonotype has just a few counts. The CDR3 protein is CASSQRTGVEGTQYF. DNA for the CDR3: TGCGCCAGCAGCCAAAGAACGGGAGTTGAGGGTACGCAGTATTTT. The chain uses TRBV4-1 and TRBJ2-3; D possibly corresponds to TRBD2 (6 bases). Germline-derived CDR1 and CDR2 are MGHRA and YSYEKL. The CDR3 extends over 15 amino acids. Deletions cut 2 bases from V and 8 bases from J, with 17 bases between.

Many counts were recorded for this clonotype. This chain connects TRBV20-1 to TRBJ1-2, with D possibly matching TRBD1 (5 bases). The CDR3 covers 14 residues. CDR1 is DFQATT, CDR2 SNEGSKA, per germline (reference sequence). Trimming took off 2 bases at V and 4 bases at J, with 14 bases between the two ends. CDR3 loop: CSARSQATSYGYTF. CDR3 nucleotides: TGCAGTGCTAGATCACAGGCTACCAGCTATGGCTACACCTTC.

Only a few counts were recorded for this clonotype. The CDR3 region is CASSVGGSSGNTIYF. The CDR3 DNA reads as TGTGCCAGCAGCGTGGGCGGTTCCTCTGGAAACACCATATATTTT. The gene calls are TRBV9 and TRBJ1-3; no reliable D call. CDR3 size: 15 residues. V shed 2 bases and J shed 0 bases, with 9 bases lying between them. Germline assignment: CDR1 SGDLS and CDR2 YYNGEE.

The table lists this clonotype with a few counts. The chain recombines TRBV7-9 with TRBJ2-3; D tentatively reads TRBD1 or TRBD2 (5 bases each). This CDR3 is 15 amino acids long. Germline lookup yields CDR1 SEHNR and CDR2 FQNEAQ (reference sequence). Trimming shortened V by 2 bases and J by 2 bases, and 11 bases separated the two germline ends. CDR3 residues: CASSLWGTNTDTQYF. The DNA for the CDR3 is TGTGCCAGCAGCTTATGGGGGACGAACACAGATACGCAGTATTTT.

The chain joins TRBV9 to TRBJ2-7; no firm D call. CDR1 is SGDLS and CDR2 is YYNGEE in the germline V gene. The ends were cut back, 3 bases at V and 3 bases at J, with 10 bases in the middle. CDR3 length equals 13 residues. This CDR3 is CASSASVGYEQYF. The CDR3 DNA reads TGTGCCAGCAGCGCGTCAGTGGGCTACGAGCAGTACTTC.

The sample holds many counts of this clonotype. The rearrangement joins TRBV20-1 to TRBJ1-6; D gene ambiguous. CDR3 size: 13 residues. V dropped 5 bases and J dropped 10 bases, with 15 bases sitting between them. Germline CDR1 reads DFQATT; CDR2 reads SNEGSKA (reference sequence). The CDR3: CSAFDETGSPLHF. DNA of the CDR3: TGCAGTGCTTTTGATGAGACGGGCTCACCCCTCCACTTT.

This clonotype has a handful of counts. The rearrangement uses TRBV12-3 or TRBV12-4 and TRBJ2-7; D not resolved. This CDR3 region has 12 residues. V was clipped by 6 bases and J by 6 bases, with 12 bases between them. CDR3 coding DNA: TGTGCCAGCAGCGTAATCCGGTCCGAGCAGTACTTC. It specifies CASSVIRSEQYF.

This clonotype was counted at least ten times. The chain joins TRBV5-6 to TRBJ1-5; 9 nucleotides line up with TRBD1. V was clipped by 4 bases and J by 7 bases; unmatched bases: 12. This CDR3 has 16 amino acids. The germline V gene has CDR1 SGHDT and CDR2 YYEEEE. As DNA, the CDR3 is TGTGCCAGCAGCCGAAGGACAGGGGTAACGGTACAGCCCCAGCATTTT. Its protein product is CASSRRTGVTVQPQHF. The entire variable domain, with the rest obtained from reference TRBV5-6 and TRBJ1-5, is as follows: DAGVTQSPTHLIKTRGQQVTLRCSPKSGHDTVSWYQQALGQGPQFIFQYYEEEERQRGNFPDRFSGHQFPNYSSELNVNALLLGDSALYLCASSRRTGVTVQPQHFGDGTRLSIL.

The CDR3 loop reads CSVEGGQATYNEQFF. The CDR3 DNA reads as TGCAGCGTTGAGGGGGGACAGGCTACCTACAATGAGCAGTTCTTC. The chain joins TRBV29-1 to TRBJ2-1, with 8 bases that match TRBD1. Germline CDR1 reads SQVTM; CDR2 reads ANQGSEA. CDR3 length equals 15 residues. The V gene end was trimmed by 3 bases and the J gene end by 2 bases; junction bases not matched to a gene: 6.

Ten or more counts support this clonotype. The rearrangement joins TRBV27 to TRBJ2-1; unclear D gene. V lost 10 bases and J 12 bases, leaving 16 bases between the germline ends. The CDR3 loop spans 11 amino acids. Germline V lookup: CDR1 MNHEY, CDR2 SMNVEV (reference sequence). CDR3 sequence: CATGPFVGQFF. CDR3 nucleotides: TGTGCCACTGGCCCGTTTGTTGGGCAGTTCTTC.

This clonotype was detected many times. The CDR3 here is CASSPPYGTTDTQYF. CDR3 DNA: TGTGCCAGCAGCCCCCCTTACGGCACCACAGATACGCAGTATTTT. The chain joins TRBV7-9 to TRBJ2-3, with D unclear. The V end was cut by 5 bases, the J end by 2 bases, with 14 bases between. Germline CDR1 is SEHNR and CDR2 is FQNEAQ (reference sequence). This CDR3 has 15 amino acids.

This clonotype was seen a handful of times. This chain links TRBV6-5 with TRBJ2-7; a possible D gene is TRBD2 (7 bases). With 5 bases removed from V and 0 bases from J, the gap between germline ends came to 14 bases. This CDR3 region has 15 residues. Germline lookup yields CDR1 MNHEY and CDR2 SVGAGI. The CDR3 DNA is TGTGCCAGCAGTACTCGTGGGGGGGCCTCCTACGAGCAGTACTTC. The encoded protein is CASSTRGGASYEQYF.

The chain uses TRBV4-2 and TRBJ2-3; 8 nucleotides line up with TRBD2. This CDR3 is built from 17 residues. After removal of 0 bases from V and 5 bases from J, the junction contained 10 bases not matched to a gene. Germline V CDR1 and CDR2: LGHNA, YNFKEQ. CDR3 sequence reads: CASSQEAQRGRGDTQYF. The CDR3 bases are TGTGCCAGCAGCCAAGAGGCACAGCGGGGGAGAGGAGATACGCAGTATTTT.

This clonotype has a handful of counts. The chain recombines TRBV20-1 with TRBJ2-7, with 7 bases lining up with TRBD1. The CDR3 has 13 amino acids. V gave up 5 bases and J gave up 0 bases; unmatched junction bases: 4. Germline V gene sequence: CDR1 DFQATT, CDR2 SNEGSKA (reference sequence). The CDR3 loop is CSAQDRASYEQYF. CDR3 sequence (DNA): TGCAGTGCTCAAGACAGGGCCTCCTACGAGCAGTACTTC.

This clonotype was recorded a few times. The rearrangement links TRBV9 to TRBJ1-6; 7 nucleotides line up with TRBD1. The V gene's germline CDR1 is SGDLS and CDR2 YYNGEE. V shed 7 bases, J shed 10 bases, and the junction held 11 bases outside the gene matches. The CDR3 totals 14 residues. The CDR3: CASGSDRVGSPLHF. DNA of the CDR3: TGTGCCAGCGGGTCTGACAGGGTGGGCTCACCCCTCCACTTT.

In DNA form, the CDR3 reads TGTGCCAGCAACCCCGGACAGGGAGGCACCGGGGAGCTGTTTTTT. Its protein product is CASNPGQGGTGELFF. The V and J genes are TRBV28 and TRBJ2-2; 8 bases line up with TRBD1. The trim removed 7 bases at V and 4 bases at J, leaving 8 bases unmatched. The CDR3 has 15 residues. Looked up from germline, CDR1 is MDHEN and CDR2 is SYDVKM.

This clonotype was picked up a small number of times. This rearrangement joins TRBV9 to TRBJ1-1, with D unresolved. Trimming left V 4 bases short and J 3 bases short, with 13 bases between. The CDR3 extends over 14 amino acids. Looked up from germline, CDR1 is SGDLS and CDR2 is YYNGEE. CDR3 nucleotides: TGTGCCAGCAGCTCCCCCTCGGCCCACACTGAAGCTTTCTTT. Translating it yields CASSSPSAHTEAFF.

This clonotype was seen at least ten times. This sequence joins TRBV5-1 and TRBJ2-3; 9 bases agree with TRBD2. The CDR3 extends over 18 amino acids. Germline CDR1 SGHRS, CDR2 YFSETQ. Germline trimming cut 0 bases from V and 3 bases from J; bases unmatched to any gene: 11. The CDR3 region has the DNA TGCGCCAGCAGCTTGGCCGCGCGGCGGGGGGGCCGGACAGATACGCAGTATTTT. Translating gives CASSLAARRGGRTDTQYF.

This clonotype was seen a handful of times. The V gene is TRBV28, the J gene TRBJ1-2, with D uncertain. This CDR3 contains 14 residues. The V gene's germline CDR1 is MDHEN and CDR2 SYDVKM. The V end lost 5 bases, the J end lost 7 bases, and 17 bases lay between the germline ends. This chain's CDR3 is CASSLPAAMSGYTF. The CDR3 DNA sequence: TGTGCCAGCAGTCTCCCCGCAGCTATGAGTGGCTACACCTTC.

V usage is TRBV6-5 and J usage is TRBJ1-5; 7 bases align to TRBD1. CDR3 length equals 15 residues. CDR1 MNHEY and CDR2 SVGAGI come from the germline V gene. J lost 7 bases, V lost 4 bases, and 10 bases had no gene match. As DNA, the CDR3 is TGTGCCAGCAGTTCGCTTCCCACGACAGGGCAGCCCCAGCATTTT. It encodes CASSSLPTTGQPQHF.